This paragraph covers one T cell receptor beta chain sequence. The sample belongs to a study of blood T cell repertoires in COVID-19. Overall study: COVID-19 samples, acute and convalescent, were from the United States, Italy and Spain. Sample material is recorded as cDNA or gDNA derived from T cells, B-cell-depleted T cells, or PBMCs.

This table comes from immunoSEQ multiplex PCR, and its TCRdb copy is limited to in-frame clones, with some not included. The sample includes around 280,000 clones, 87% seen only once; the top ten take roughly 2.4%. Germline V gives CDR1 KGHSH, CDR2 LQKENI. Trimming pared 3 bases from V and 2 bases from J, leaving 18 bases between. The CDR3 spans 17 residues. Material for sequencing was peripheral blood. The TCR was taken from a woman aged 45-65 years who had recovered from COVID-19. This chain uses TRBV18 with TRBJ2-3; a weak D match, TRBD2 (5 bases). CDR3 sequence: CASSPFGVAGVTDTQYF. The CDR3 nucleotides read TGTGCCAGCTCACCTTTCGGGGTAGCCGGAGTCACAGATACGCAGTATTTT.